The 15 T cell receptor beta chains below come from one sample, sequenced in a study of cytomegalovirus exposure and HLA in healthy donors listed by TCRdb under 2017. Receptor amplification or capture employed the immunoSEQ multiplex PCR assay. For the multiplex PCR, a mixture combining 60 forward primers for TCR Vbeta segments and 13 reverse primers for TCR Jbeta segments was used. Entries here come from immuneACCESS through TCRdb and include only in-frame sequences with V and J called. Some clones fail to appear in such tables; in the studies checked, an unresolved V gene covers under half of the shortfall, and the cause of the remainder is unknown. The sample table shows 200,000 or so clones, and approximately 88% are seen once. 0.25% to 0.3% of the sample goes to the ten largest clones. Material: PBMCs. These TCRs come from a boy between 10 and 17 years old in good health and CMV-seronegative.

The J gene is TRBJ2-7, the V gene TRBV9; TRBD2 is a possible D gene (6 bases). V lost 2 bases and J lost 6, with 18 bases in between. This CDR3 is 15 amino acids long. The germline V gene has CDR1 SGDLS and CDR2 YYNGEE. The CDR3 protein is CASSVRLAPLSEQYF. Here the CDR3 DNA reads TGTGCCAGCAGCGTCCGGCTAGCGCCGTTGAGCGAGCAGTACTTC.

In nucleotides, the CDR3 is TGTGCCAGCAGTACATCCTACGAGCAGTACTTC. Encoded protein: CASSTSYEQYF. The chain employs TRBV7-2 and TRBJ2-7; D gene ambiguous. Trimming removed 6 bases from V and 1 base from J, with 4 bases in between. CDR3 length: 11 residues. In germline, CDR1 is SGHTA, CDR2 FQGNSA.

The J gene is TRBJ2-7, the V gene TRBV2, with TRBD1 matching over 8 bases. This CDR3 has 11 residues. The V segment lost 6 bases and the J segment 5 bases; nucleotides outside the gene matches: 0. The germline V gene encodes CDR1 SNHLY and CDR2 FYNNEI. CDR3 nucleotides: TGTGCCAGCAGGGACAGGGACGAGCAGTACTTC. This gives the protein CASRDRDEQYF.

This chain connects TRBV7-8 to TRBJ1-5; D might be TRBD1 (6 bases). Germline V lookup: CDR1 SGHVS, CDR2 FQNEAQ. The CDR3 consists of 13 residues. V was cut by 3 bases and J by 5 bases, with 8 bases left in between. CDR3 coding DNA: TGTGCCAGCAGCTTGTCAGGGGATCAGCCCCAGCATTTT. Translation: CASSLSGDQPQHF.

The chain uses TRBV11-2 and TRBJ2-1; TRBD2 might be the D (6 bases). Trimming shortened V by 1 base and J by 7 bases, and 11 bases separated the two germline ends. CDR1 is SGHAT and CDR2 is FQNNGV in the germline V gene. The CDR3 is made up of 14 amino acids. The CDR3 spells CASSLVTGENEQFF. The CDR3 DNA sequence: TGTGCCAGCAGCTTAGTAACGGGGGAAAATGAGCAGTTCTTC.

V usage is TRBV7-3 and J usage is TRBJ2-3, with a possible D match to TRBD2 (7 bases). This CDR3 spans 17 amino acids. CDR1 SGHTA and CDR2 FQGTGA come from the germline V gene. The germline V and J ends were trimmed by 5 bases and 3 bases, with 21 bases remaining between them. The CDR3 is CASSRRGGAGRTDTQYF. For the CDR3, the DNA is TGTGCCAGCAGCCGAAGGGGGGGAGCGGGAAGAACAGATACGCAGTATTTT.

V usage is TRBV2 and J usage is TRBJ2-3; 11 bases fit TRBD2. The length of the CDR3 is 14 residues. CDR1 and CDR2 from the germline V gene are SNHLY and FYNNEI. V lost 6 bases to trimming and J lost 4 bases; unmatched junction nucleotides: 3. The CDR3 DNA sequence: TGTGCCAGCAGGGTGACTAGCGGGGCAGATACGCAGTATTTT. It encodes CASRVTSGADTQYF.

This clone came up a few times. The chain combines TRBV5-6 with TRBJ1-1, with a weak D call TRBD1 (6 bases). The CDR3 is 16 residues long. With 1 base removed from V and 5 bases from J, the gap between germline ends came to 18 bases. CDR1 is SGHDT, CDR2 YYEEEE, per germline. This chain's CDR3 is CASSLMVEGDWTEAFF. The CDR3 nucleotides read TGTGCCAGCAGCTTGATGGTCGAGGGGGATTGGACTGAAGCTTTCTTT. The whole variable domain, remainder taken from reference TRBV5-6 and TRBJ1-1, is DAGVTQSPTHLIKTRGQQVTLRCSPKSGHDTVSWYQQALGQGPQFIFQYYEEEERQRGNFPDRFSGHQFPNYSSELNVNALLLGDSALYLCASSLMVEGDWTEAFFGQGTRLTVV.

J is TRBJ2-1 and V is TRBV5-6; D gene unclear. The germline V gene encodes CDR1 SGHDT and CDR2 YYEEEE. Trimming stripped 0 bases from V and 6 bases from J, with 13 bases between. The CDR3 covers 15 residues. The CDR3: CASSLAPLVVNEQFF. CDR3 nucleotide sequence: TGTGCCAGCAGCTTGGCCCCGCTAGTTGTCAATGAGCAGTTCTTC.

This clone showed up just a few times. The rearrangement links TRBV7-9 to TRBJ1-2, with D maybe TRBD1 (5 bases). CDR1 SEHNR and CDR2 FQNEAQ come from the germline V gene (reference sequence). With 4 bases removed from V and 6 bases from J, the gap between germline ends came to 15 bases. This CDR3 has 14 residues. The CDR3 DNA sequence: TGTGCCAGCAGCTCACCTCTCAGGGAACATGGCTACACCTTC. Its protein product is CASSSPLREHGYTF. The full variable domain, completed using reference TRBV7-9 and TRBJ1-2, is DTGVSQNPRHKITKRGQNVTFRCDPISEHNRLYWYRQTLGQGPEFLTYFQNEAQLEKSRLLSDRFSAERPKGSFSTLEIQRTEQGDSAMYLCASSSPLREHGYTFGSGTRLTVV.

The CDR3 sequence: CASSIEFSTEAFF. CDR3 DNA: TGTGCCAGTAGTATAGAGTTCAGCACTGAAGCTTTCTTT. V is TRBV19 and J is TRBJ1-1; the D is unclear. Germline V CDR1 and CDR2: LNHDA, SQIVND (reference sequence). V was trimmed by 0 bases and J by 4 bases, leaving 6 bases between them. CDR3 length equals 13 residues. The full variable domain, with the rest looked up from reference TRBV19 and TRBJ1-1, is DGGITQSPKYLFRKEGQNVTLSCEQNLNHDAMYWYRQDPGQGLRLIYYSQIVNDFQKGDIAEGYSVSREKKESFPLTVTSAQKNPTAFYLCASSIEFSTEAFFGQGTRLTVV.

J is TRBJ1-2 and V is TRBV5-4, with 9 nucleotides matching TRBD1. Germline CDR1 and CDR2: SGHNT and YYREEE (reference sequence). The CDR3 has 14 residues. With 4 bases clipped from V and 6 bases from J, the junction kept 7 bases outside the gene matches. CDR3 amino acids: CASSSYRGPDGYTF. The DNA of the CDR3 is TGTGCCAGCAGCAGCTACAGGGGGCCGGATGGCTACACCTTC.

The chain employs TRBV15 and TRBJ2-2, with 8 bases that match TRBD2. CDR3 length equals 18 residues. V was clipped by 4 bases and J by 1 base; unmatched bases: 11. The germline gives CDR1 LNHNV, CDR2 YYDKDF (reference sequence). CDR3 bases: TGTGCCACCAGCACCTTAGGGAGCGGGAGTTGGAACACCGGGGAGCTGTTTTTT. Its protein is CATSTLGSGSWNTGELFF.

The gene calls are TRBV27 and TRBJ1-1, with 7 bases fitting TRBD1. V shed 6 bases and J 0 bases; nucleotides not matched to a gene: 4. The CDR3 consists of 14 residues. The germline V gene encodes CDR1 MNHEY and CDR2 SMNVEV (reference sequence). As DNA, the CDR3 is TGTGCCAGCAGACCGGGACAGATGAACACTGAAGCTTTCTTT. Translation gives CASRPGQMNTEAFF.

The J gene is TRBJ2-3, the V gene TRBV5-1, with 7 bases lining up with TRBD2. CDR1 SGHRS and CDR2 YFSETQ come from the germline V gene. The CDR3 spans 16 residues. V dropped 0 bases and J dropped 6; count of bases not matched to a gene: 10. The CDR3 DNA is TGCGCCAGCAGCTTGGACCTTTCGGGGGGAAGGGATACGCAGTATTTT. This translates into CASSLDLSGGRDTQYF.